The entry that follows covers one T cell receptor beta chain sequence. CDR1 and CDR2 (germline): LGHNA, YSLEER. V was clipped by 1 base and J by 8 bases, with 12 bases between them. The CDR3 runs to 15 residues. Original handling: Amplification of reference gene primers was used by the study to estimate nucleated cell counts. The data were produced by immunoSEQ multiplex PCR, yet TCRdb's version contains in-frame clones alone and is incomplete. V, J and clone size are taken as reported in that table, and D and trimming were inferred from the DNA itself. The repertoire includes over 30,000 clones, roughly nine tenths of them detected once, and roughly 5.7% sits in the top ten. This sample is part of a study of blood T cell repertoires in COVID-19. About the study: The United States, Italy and Spain provided the acute and convalescent COVID-19 samples. PBMCs, B-cell-depleted T cells, or T cells were the source of the cDNA or gDNA that made up the material.

The sequence came from a human donor in a cohort sampled during active COVID-19. Sample: peripheral blood. The chain employs TRBV4-3 and TRBJ1-6; TRBD1 might be the D (5 bases). The CDR3 here is CASSQGVTEYSPLHF. The CDR3 DNA follows: TGCGCCAGCAGCCAAGGTGTGACAGAGTATTCACCCCTCCACTTT.